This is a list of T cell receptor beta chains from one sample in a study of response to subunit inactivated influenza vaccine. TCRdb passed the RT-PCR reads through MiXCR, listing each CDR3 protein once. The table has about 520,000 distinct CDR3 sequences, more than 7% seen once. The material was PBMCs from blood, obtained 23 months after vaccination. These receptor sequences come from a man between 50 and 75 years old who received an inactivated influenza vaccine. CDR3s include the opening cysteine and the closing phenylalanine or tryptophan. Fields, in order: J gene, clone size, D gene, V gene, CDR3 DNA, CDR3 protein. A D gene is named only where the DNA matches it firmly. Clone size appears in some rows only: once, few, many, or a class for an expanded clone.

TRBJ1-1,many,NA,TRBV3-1,TGTGCCAGCAGCCCGCCTTTGGTGTCGAACACTGAAGCTTTCTTT,CASSPPLVSNTEAFF
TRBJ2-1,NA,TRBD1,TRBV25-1,TGTGCCAGCAGTCCAGGGGACAGACCGCGTAAGAACAATGAGCAGTTCTTC,CASSPGDRPRKNNEQFF
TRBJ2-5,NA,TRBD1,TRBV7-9,TGTGCCAGCGGCTGGGACAGGGTGGACGAGACCCAGTACTTC,CASGWDRVDETQYF
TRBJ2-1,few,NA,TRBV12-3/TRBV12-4,TGTGCCAGCAGTTCAACAGGGTCCGTTGAGCAGTTCTTC,CASSSTGSVEQFF
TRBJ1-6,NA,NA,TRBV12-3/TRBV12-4,TGTGCCAGCAGCCCGGGGGGCGGCGGGCTTTCACCCCTCCACTTT,CASSPGGGGLSPLHF
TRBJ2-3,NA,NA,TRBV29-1,TGCAGCGTTAGGGACAAACGCACAGATACGCAGTATTTT,CSVRDKRTDTQYF
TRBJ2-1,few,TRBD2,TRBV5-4,TGTGCCACCGCACTAGCGGGAGGGCCTGAGCAGTTCTTC,CATALAGGPEQFF
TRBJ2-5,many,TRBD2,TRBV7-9,TGTGCCAGCAATATTTTGGGCGGCACGGGAGGGGAGACCCAGTACTTC,CASNILGGTGGETQYF
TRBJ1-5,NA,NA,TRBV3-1,TGTGCCACCAGCCAAGAGGTTCGGGGACCGAACAATCAGCCCCAGCATTTT,CATSQEVRGPNNQPQHF
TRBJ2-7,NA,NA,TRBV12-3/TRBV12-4,TGTGCCAGCAGTTTAGCGCTGACAGGAAACTACGAGCAGTACTTC,CASSLALTGNYEQYF
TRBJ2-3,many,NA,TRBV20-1,TGCAGTGCTAGAGATCCGCGAAGGGCCGGAGATACGCAGTATTTT,CSARDPRRAGDTQYF
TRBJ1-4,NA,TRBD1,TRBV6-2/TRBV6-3,TGTGCCAGCAGTTACCGGACAGGAAATGAAAAACTGTTTTTT,CASSYRTGNEKLFF
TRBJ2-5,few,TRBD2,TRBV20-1,TGCAGTGCTATAGCGGGGCGCCCTGGAGAGACCCAGTACTTC,CSAIAGRPGETQYF
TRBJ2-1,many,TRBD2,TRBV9,TGTGCCAGCAGCGTAGCTGTAGCGGGAGGGTATAGGGATGAGCAGTTCTTC,CASSVAVAGGYRDEQFF
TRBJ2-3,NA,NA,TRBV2,TGTGCCAGCAGTGTTGGAGTTCCAGATACGCAGTATTTT,CASSVGVPDTQYF
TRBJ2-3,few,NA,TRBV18,TGTGCCAGCTCACCAGCCCCCCCTCCAGATACGCAGTATTTT,CASSPAPPPDTQYF
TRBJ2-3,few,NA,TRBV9,TGTGCCAGCAGCGTAGTGCAGGGGATAAGCACAGATACGCAGTATTTT,CASSVVQGISTDTQYF
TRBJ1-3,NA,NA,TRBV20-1,TGCAGTGCTACCGAAGGGGGTTTTGGAAACACCATATATTTT,CSATEGGFGNTIYF